This is a list of T cell receptor beta chains from one sample in a study of post-analysis software for immune sequencing data. TCRdb ran MiXCR on the PCR reads and lists one entry per CDR3 protein. The sample lists about 810,000 distinct CDR3 sequences, 53% occurring once. Sequenced sample: blood. All receptors derive from a girl between 10 and 17 years old with multiple sclerosis. Both conserved end residues are part of each CDR3. D genes are given only for firm matches. Expanded clones get a size class; other rows say once, few or many, or leave the size out.

abundance	v_gene	j_gene	d_gene	CDR3nt	CDR3aa
many	TRBV24-1	TRBJ2-5	.	TGTGCCACCAGTGATTTGATCGGGACCCAGTACTTC	CATSDLIGTQYF
few	TRBV6-5	TRBJ2-1	TRBD2	TGTGCCAGCAGTAAACTAGCGGGTGGAACCTACAATGAGCAGTTCTTC	CASSKLAGGTYNEQFF
.	TRBV6-2/TRBV6-3	TRBJ2-7	.	TGTGCCAGCAGTTACTCGATACAGGGTTACAGCGAGCAGTACTTC	CASSYSIQGYSEQYF
.	TRBV7-3	TRBJ2-1	.	TGTGCCAGCAGCTTAAGAGGGACCGAGACCCAGTTCTTC	CASSLRGTETQFF
.	TRBV3-1	TRBJ2-2	.	TGTGCCAGCAGCCAAGGACTAGTTGGGTCCGGGGAGCTGTTTTTT	CASSQGLVGSGELFF
.	TRBV6-2/TRBV6-3	TRBJ1-5	TRBD1	TGTGCCAGCAGTTACTGGAGGACAGGACAATTTGATCAGCCCCAGCATTTT	CASSYWRTGQFDQPQHF
once	TRBV7-3	TRBJ1-2	.	TGTGCCAGCAGCCCCGGGACAAATGCTGGCTACACCTTC	CASSPGTNAGYTF
.	TRBV20-1	TRBJ2-7	.	TGCAGTGCTACAGACACCCAAGGTGGCGAGCAGTACTTC	CSATDTQGGEQYF
few	TRBV6-5	TRBJ2-2	.	TGTGCCAGCAGTTACTCGGGCAACACCGGGGAGCTGTTTTTT	CASSYSGNTGELFF
.	TRBV3-1	TRBJ1-2	TRBD1	TGTGCCAGCAGCCAAGACTCGGCAGGGGGTGTCTATGGCTACACCTTC	CASSQDSAGGVYGYTF
.	TRBV5-1	TRBJ2-7	TRBD1	TGCGCCAGCAGGATGACGGACAGGACCAGCTCCTACGAGCAGTACTTC	CASRMTDRTSSYEQYF
.	TRBV20-1	TRBJ1-2	.	TGCAGTGCTAGAGATACAGGGTACTATGGCTACACCTTC	CSARDTGYYGYTF
few	TRBV6-1	TRBJ2-4	.	TGTGCCAGCGGGTTGGGGGTCTCCTCCAAAAACATTCAGTACTTC	CASGLGVSSKNIQYF
few	TRBV7-9	TRBJ2-5	TRBD2	TGTGCCAGCAGCCCAGGACTAGCGAACCAAGAGACCCAGTACTTC	CASSPGLANQETQYF
.	TRBV20-1	TRBJ2-4	TRBD1	TGCAGTGCTCTTAGACAGGGAACTAACATTCAGTACTTC	CSALRQGTNIQYF
.	TRBV7-2	TRBJ2-5	.	TGTGCCAGCAGCCCGCGACATGGCGAGACCCAGTACTTC	CASSPRHGETQYF
.	TRBV6-2/TRBV6-3	TRBJ1-2	.	TGTGCCAGCAGTTACGGGCTTTATGGCTACACCTTC	CASSYGLYGYTF
few	TRBV20-1	TRBJ2-7	.	TGCAGTGCTAGAGATAACGGGGAAACCTACGAGCAGTACTTC	CSARDNGETYEQYF
few	TRBV5-1	TRBJ2-3	.	TGCGCCAGCAGCTTGGGGTGGCACACAGATACGCAGTATTTT	CASSLGWHTDTQYF
.	TRBV6-5	TRBJ2-3	.	TGTGCCTGCAGTAGGGACGATACGCAGTATTTT	CACSRDDTQYF
few	TRBV4-1	TRBJ2-5	.	TGCGCCAGCAGCCACGTCCGGGAGACCCAGTACTTC	CASSHVRETQYF
.	TRBV7-7	TRBJ2-1	TRBD2	TGTGCTAGCAGCTTAGGCCCTATTCTAGCGGGAGGGAATGAGCAGTTCTTC	CASSLGPILAGGNEQFF
.	TRBV6-1	TRBJ1-2	.	TGTGCCAGCAGTGAAGCCCATCTCGTGTCGAACTATGGCTACACCTTC	CASSEAHLVSNYGYTF
.	TRBV30	TRBJ2-7	.	TGTGCCTGGAGTAGACAATCCTACGAGCAGTACTTC	CAWSRQSYEQYF
.	TRBV10-3	TRBJ2-3	.	TGTGCCATCAGTGATATGGGGGAGGACACAGATACGCAGTATTTT	CAISDMGEDTDTQYF
.	TRBV27	TRBJ2-7	.	TGTGCCAGCAGCGAAACCCCCTACGAGCAGTACTTC	CASSETPYEQYF
.	TRBV6-1	TRBJ2-1	TRBD2	TGTGCCAGCAGTGACCATAGCGGGAGTCCCTCCTACAATGAGCAGTTCTTC	CASSDHSGSPSYNEQFF
few	TRBV6-5	TRBJ1-1	.	TGTGCCAGCAGTCGCCCAGGGGAAGCTTTCTTT	CASSRPGEAFF
.	TRBV15	TRBJ1-2	TRBD1	TGTGCCACCAGCAGGGACAGGGGCTACACCTTC	CATSRDRGYTF
few	TRBV29-1	TRBJ2-7	.	TGCAGCGTCCAGGGATACTACGAGCAGTACTTC	CSVQGYYEQYF